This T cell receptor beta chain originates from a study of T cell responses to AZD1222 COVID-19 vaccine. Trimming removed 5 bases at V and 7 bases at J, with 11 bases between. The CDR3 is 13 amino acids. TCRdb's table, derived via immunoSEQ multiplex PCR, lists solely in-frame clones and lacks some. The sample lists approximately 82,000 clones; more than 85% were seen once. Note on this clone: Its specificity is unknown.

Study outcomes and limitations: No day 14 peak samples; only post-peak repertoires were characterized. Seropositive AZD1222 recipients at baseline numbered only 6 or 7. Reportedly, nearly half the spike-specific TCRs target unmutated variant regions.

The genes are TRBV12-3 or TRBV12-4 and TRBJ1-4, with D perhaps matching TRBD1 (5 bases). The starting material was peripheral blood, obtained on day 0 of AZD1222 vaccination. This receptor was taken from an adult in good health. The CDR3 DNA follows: TGTGCCAGCAGTCCAGCAGGGCGTGAAAAACTGTTTTTT. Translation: CASSPAGREKLFF.